This T cell receptor beta chain was sequenced during a study of CD8 T cells in Susac syndrome. cDNA came from approximately 0.5 to 1 ug RNA primed by random hexamers. TCRdb ran MiXCR on the immunoSEQ multiplex PCR reads and lists one entry per CDR3 protein. Of 250,000 to 300,000 distinct CDR3 sequences listed, 89% were seen once; the top ten hold 0.18%. The multiple sclerosis controls were treatment-naive patients with relapsing-remitting disease that was stable or active. This clonotype was observed a single time. Trimming shortened V by 3 bases and J by 3 bases, and 14 bases separated the two germline ends. The CDR3 consists of 15 residues. Germline values: CDR1 MDHEN, CDR2 SYDVKM.

The clonotype originates from a human donor with multiple sclerosis. The sequencing sample was made of CD8+ T cells from PBMCs. The chain links TRBV28 to TRBJ1-1; no firm D call. CDR3 bases: TGTGCCAGCAGTTTGCGTGGCGGCCAGTACACTGAAGCTTTCTTT. This encodes CASSLRGGQYTEAFF.